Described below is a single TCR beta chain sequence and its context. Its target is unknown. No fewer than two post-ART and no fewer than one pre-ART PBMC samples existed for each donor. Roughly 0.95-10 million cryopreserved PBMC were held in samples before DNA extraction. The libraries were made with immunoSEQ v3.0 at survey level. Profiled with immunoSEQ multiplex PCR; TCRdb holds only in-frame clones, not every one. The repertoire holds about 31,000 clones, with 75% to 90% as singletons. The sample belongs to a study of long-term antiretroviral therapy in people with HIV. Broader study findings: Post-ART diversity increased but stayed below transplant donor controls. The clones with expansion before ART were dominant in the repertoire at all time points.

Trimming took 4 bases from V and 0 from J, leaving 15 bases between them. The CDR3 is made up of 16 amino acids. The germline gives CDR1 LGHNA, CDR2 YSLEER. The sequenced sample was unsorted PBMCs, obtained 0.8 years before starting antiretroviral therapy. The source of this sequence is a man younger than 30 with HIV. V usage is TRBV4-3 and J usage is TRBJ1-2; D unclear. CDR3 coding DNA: TGCGCCAGCAGCCCTACACGGACGGGAGCTAACTATGGCTACACCTTC. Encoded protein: CASSPTRTGANYGYTF.